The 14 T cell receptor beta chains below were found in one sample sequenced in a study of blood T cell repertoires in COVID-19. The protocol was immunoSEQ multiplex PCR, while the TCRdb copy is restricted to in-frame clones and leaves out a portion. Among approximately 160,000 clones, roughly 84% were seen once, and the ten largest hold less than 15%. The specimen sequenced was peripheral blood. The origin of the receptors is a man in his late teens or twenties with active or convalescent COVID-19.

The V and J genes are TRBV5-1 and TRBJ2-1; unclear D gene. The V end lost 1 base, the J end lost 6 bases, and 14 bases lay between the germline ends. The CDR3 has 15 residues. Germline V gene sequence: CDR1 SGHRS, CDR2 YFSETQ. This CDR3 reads CASSLNTGSTNEQFF. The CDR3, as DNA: TGCGCCAGCAGCTTGAATACCGGGTCTACCAATGAGCAGTTCTTC.

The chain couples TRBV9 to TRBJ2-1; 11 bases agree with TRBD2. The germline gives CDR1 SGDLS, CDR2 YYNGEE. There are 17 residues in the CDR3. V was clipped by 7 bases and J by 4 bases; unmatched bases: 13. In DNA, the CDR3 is TGTGCCAGCGGAATGGTTCAACTAGCGGGGGCGTACAATGAGCAGTTCTTC. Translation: CASGMVQLAGAYNEQFF.

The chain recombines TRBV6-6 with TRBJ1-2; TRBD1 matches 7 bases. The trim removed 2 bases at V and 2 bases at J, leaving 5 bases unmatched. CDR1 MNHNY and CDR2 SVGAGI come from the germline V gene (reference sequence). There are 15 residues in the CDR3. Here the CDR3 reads CASSYGSGGNYGYTF. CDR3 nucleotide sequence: TGTGCCAGCAGTTACGGGTCAGGGGGAAACTATGGCTACACCTTC.

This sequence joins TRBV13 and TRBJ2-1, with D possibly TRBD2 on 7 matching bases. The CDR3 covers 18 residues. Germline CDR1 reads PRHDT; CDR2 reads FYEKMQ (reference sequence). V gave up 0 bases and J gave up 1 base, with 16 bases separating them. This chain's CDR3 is CASSLGRAGAISYNEQFF. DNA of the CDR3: TGTGCCAGCAGCTTAGGCCGGGCGGGGGCCATATCCTACAATGAGCAGTTCTTC. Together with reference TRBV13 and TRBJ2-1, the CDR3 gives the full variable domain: AAGVIQSPRHLIKEKRETATLKCYPIPRHDTVYWYQQGPGQDPQFLISFYEKMQSDKGSIPDRFSAQQFSDYHSELNMSSLELGDSALYFCASSLGRAGAISYNEQFFGPGTRLTVL.

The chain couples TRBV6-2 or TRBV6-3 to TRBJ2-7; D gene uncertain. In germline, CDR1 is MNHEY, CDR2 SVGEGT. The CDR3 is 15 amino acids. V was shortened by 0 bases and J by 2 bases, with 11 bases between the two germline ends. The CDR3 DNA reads TGTGCCAGCAGTTACTCTAACACCAATCCCTACGAGCAGTACTTC. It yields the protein CASSYSNTNPYEQYF.

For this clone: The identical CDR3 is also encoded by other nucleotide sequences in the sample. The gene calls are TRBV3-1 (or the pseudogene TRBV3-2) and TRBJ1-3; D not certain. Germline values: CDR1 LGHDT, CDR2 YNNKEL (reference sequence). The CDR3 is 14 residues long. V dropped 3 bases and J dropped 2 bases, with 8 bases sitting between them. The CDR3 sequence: CASSQGRAGNTIYF. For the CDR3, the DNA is TGTGCCAGCAGCCAGGGCCGCGCTGGAAACACCATATATTTT.

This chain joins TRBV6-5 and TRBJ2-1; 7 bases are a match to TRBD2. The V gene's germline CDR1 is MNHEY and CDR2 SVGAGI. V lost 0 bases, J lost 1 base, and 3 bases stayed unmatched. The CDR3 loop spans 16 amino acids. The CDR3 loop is CASSYSGLESYNEQFF. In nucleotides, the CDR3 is TGTGCCAGCAGTTACTCAGGACTAGAATCCTACAATGAGCAGTTCTTC.

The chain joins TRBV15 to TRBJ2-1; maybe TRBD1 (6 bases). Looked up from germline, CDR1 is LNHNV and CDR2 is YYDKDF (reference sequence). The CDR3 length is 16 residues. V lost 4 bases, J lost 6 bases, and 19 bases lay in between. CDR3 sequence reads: CATSTNLLQGSNEQFF. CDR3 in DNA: TGTGCCACCAGCACAAACCTACTCCAGGGGAGCAATGAGCAGTTCTTC.

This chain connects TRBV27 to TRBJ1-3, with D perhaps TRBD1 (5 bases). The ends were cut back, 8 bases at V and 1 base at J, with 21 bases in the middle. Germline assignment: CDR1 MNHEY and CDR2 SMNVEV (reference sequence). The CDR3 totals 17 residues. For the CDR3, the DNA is TGTGCCAGCTCATTCGGGGCGGGACCACTTTCTGGAAACACCATATATTTT. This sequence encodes CASSFGAGPLSGNTIYF.

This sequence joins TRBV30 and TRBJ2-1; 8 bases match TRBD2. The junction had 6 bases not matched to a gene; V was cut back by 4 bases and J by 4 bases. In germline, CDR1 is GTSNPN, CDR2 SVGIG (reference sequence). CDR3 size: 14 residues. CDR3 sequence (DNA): TGTGCCTGGATCCCGGGACTAGATTACAATGAGCAGTTCTTC. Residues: CAWIPGLDYNEQFF.

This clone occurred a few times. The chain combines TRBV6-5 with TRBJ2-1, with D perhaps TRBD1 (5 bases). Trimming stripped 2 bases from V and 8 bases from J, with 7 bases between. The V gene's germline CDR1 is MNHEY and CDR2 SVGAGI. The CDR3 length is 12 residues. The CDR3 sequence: CASSYRGDEQFF. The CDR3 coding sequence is TGTGCCAGCAGTTACAGGGGCGATGAGCAGTTCTTC.

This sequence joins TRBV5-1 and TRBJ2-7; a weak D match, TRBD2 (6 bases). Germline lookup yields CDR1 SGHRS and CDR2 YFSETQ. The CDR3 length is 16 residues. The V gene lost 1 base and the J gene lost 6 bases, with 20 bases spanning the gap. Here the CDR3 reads CASSLWGDTSFAEQYF. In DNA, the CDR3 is TGCGCCAGCAGCTTGTGGGGGGATACCTCGTTCGCCGAGCAGTACTTC.

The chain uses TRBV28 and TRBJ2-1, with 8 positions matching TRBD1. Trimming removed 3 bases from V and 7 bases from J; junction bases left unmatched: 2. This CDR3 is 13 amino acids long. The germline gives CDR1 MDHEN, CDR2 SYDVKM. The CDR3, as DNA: TGTGCCAGCAGTTTGACAGGGGCGAATGAGCAGTTCTTC. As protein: CASSLTGANEQFF.

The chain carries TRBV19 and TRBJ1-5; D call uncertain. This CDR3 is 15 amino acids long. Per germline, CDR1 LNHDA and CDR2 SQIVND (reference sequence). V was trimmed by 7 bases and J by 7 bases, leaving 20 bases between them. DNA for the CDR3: TGTGCCAGTATGGGCAGTTTTAAGCTTCCCCAGCCCCAGCATTTT. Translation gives CASMGSFKLPQPQHF.